The 18 T cell receptor beta chains listed next were all sequenced from one sample in a study of blood T cell repertoires in COVID-19. Profiling relied on immunoSEQ multiplex PCR, and the TCRdb table lists in-frame clones only, not all of them. This sample has 250,000 to 300,000 clones, with 89% found just once. The sequenced sample consisted of PBMCs or T cells enriched from blood (not recorded which). These receptors originate from a woman aged 40 to 55 who had recovered from COVID-19.

The chain carries TRBV6-2 or TRBV6-3 and TRBJ2-3, with 14 positions matching TRBD2. The CDR3 sequence is 18 residues long. The V segment lost 6 bases and the J segment 2 bases; nucleotides outside the gene matches: 10. The germline V gene has CDR1 MNHEY and CDR2 SVGEGT. The CDR3 bases are TGTGCCAGCAGCGTCGGGACTAGCGGGGGCGACTACACAGATACGCAGTATTTT. Protein: CASSVGTSGGDYTDTQYF.

The rearrangement links TRBV4-2 to TRBJ1-2; D is unclear. Per germline, CDR1 LGHNA and CDR2 YNFKEQ. Between the trimmed V and J ends, which lost 0 bases and 3 bases, there was a span of 5 bases. There are 13 residues in the CDR3. Here the CDR3 reads CASSQEFDYGYTF. The CDR3 DNA is TGTGCCAGCAGCCAAGAATTCGACTATGGCTACACCTTC.

This clone was observed once. This chain links TRBV19 with TRBJ2-3, with 12 bases lining up with TRBD2. The germline V gene has CDR1 LNHDA and CDR2 SQIVND (reference sequence). The CDR3 runs to 13 residues. V lost 7 bases and J lost 8; bases outside the gene matches: 4. The CDR3 region has the DNA TGTGCCAGTAACCCGACTAGCGGGGGTACGCAGTATTTT. Protein: CASNPTSGGTQYF.

This clone was detected a few times. This rearrangement joins TRBV7-9 to TRBJ1-1; TRBD1 might be the D (6 bases). There are 13 residues in the CDR3. CDR1 SEHNR and CDR2 FQNEAQ come from the germline V gene (reference sequence). V was cut by 8 bases and J by 6 bases, with 16 bases left in between. DNA for the CDR3: TGTGCCAGCGGCCCTACAGGGATCCCTGAAGCTTTCTTT. This encodes CASGPTGIPEAFF.

V gene TRBV4-1 combines with J gene TRBJ1-3, with 8 bases lining up with TRBD1. V trimming: 0 bases; J trimming: 2 bases; junction bases outside the gene matches: 6. This CDR3 region has 17 residues. The germline V gene has CDR1 MGHRA and CDR2 YSYEKL. CDR3 sequence (DNA): TGCGCCAGCAGCCAAGAGGGGACAGGCCCCCCTGGAAACACCATATATTTT. The encoded protein is CASSQEGTGPPGNTIYF.

This clone was seen only a few times. The rearrangement links TRBV7-9 to TRBJ1-1, with a possible D match to TRBD1 (5 bases). The CDR3 loop spans 13 amino acids. Germline values: CDR1 SEHNR, CDR2 FQNEAQ (reference sequence). Trimming took 5 bases from V and 0 from J, leaving 7 bases between them. The CDR3 DNA follows: TGTGCCAGCAGCCTACAGGTGAACACTGAAGCTTTCTTT. This codes for CASSLQVNTEAFF.

The genes are TRBV18 and TRBJ2-7; 10 positions agree with TRBD2. Germline V lookup: CDR1 KGHSH, CDR2 LQKENI. V shed 3 bases, J shed 3 bases, and the junction held 11 bases outside the gene matches. There are 17 residues in the CDR3. The chain's CDR3 is CASSPLTSGDGNYEQYF. The CDR3 nucleotides are TGTGCCAGCTCACCCCTTACTAGCGGGGACGGGAACTACGAGCAGTACTTC. The full variable domain, in which reference TRBV18 and TRBJ2-7 provide the parts outside the CDR3, is NAGVMQNPRHLVRRRGQEARLRCSPMKGHSHVYWYRQLPEEGLKFMVYLQKENIIDESGMPKERFSAEFPKEGPSILRIQQVVRGDSAAYFCASSPLTSGDGNYEQYFGPGTRLTVT.

This chain links TRBV19 with TRBJ2-7; 8 bases match TRBD1. J was trimmed by 2 bases and V by 5 bases; bases with no gene match: 8. Germline assignment: CDR1 LNHDA and CDR2 SQIVND (reference sequence). This CDR3 is built from 15 residues. In DNA form, the CDR3 reads TGTGCCAGTAGTCCCCGGGACAGGACGGCCTACGAGCAGTACTTC. Protein sequence: CASSPRDRTAYEQYF.

J is TRBJ2-2 and V is TRBV5-1; 7 nucleotides line up with TRBD2. This CDR3 contains 15 residues. Trimming removed 4 bases from V and 7 bases from J; junction bases left unmatched: 10. Germline assignment: CDR1 SGHRS and CDR2 YFSETQ. The CDR3 sequence: CASSRVAGRVGELFF. CDR3 coding DNA: TGCGCCAGCAGCAGAGTGGCAGGGAGGGTCGGGGAGCTGTTTTTT.

This sequence joins TRBV11-2 and TRBJ1-6; 10 bases map to TRBD1. Germline V gene sequence: CDR1 SGHAT, CDR2 FQNNGV. The ends lost 6 bases at V and 8 bases at J; junction bases unmatched: 7. This CDR3 contains 15 residues. The CDR3 protein is CASRTRGQGYSPLHF. The DNA for the CDR3 is TGTGCCAGCAGGACCAGGGGACAGGGGTATTCACCCCTCCACTTT. The full variable domain, its missing parts supplied by reference TRBV11-2 and TRBJ1-6, is EAGVAQSPRYKIIEKRQSVAFWCNPISGHATLYWYQQILGQGPKLLIQFQNNGVVDDSQLPKDRFSAERLKGVDSTLKIQPAKLEDSAVYLCASRTRGQGYSPLHFGNGTRLTVT.

The V gene is TRBV28, the J gene TRBJ2-1; 12 bases line up with TRBD1. There are 14 residues in the CDR3. Germline V lookup: CDR1 MDHEN, CDR2 SYDVKM. Trimming at V came to 5 bases and at J to 9 bases, leaving 5 bases not matched to a gene. The CDR3: CASSTGTGGLEQFF. The CDR3 bases are TGTGCCAGCAGTACCGGGACAGGGGGCCTTGAGCAGTTCTTC.

This rearrangement joins TRBV2 to TRBJ1-1; D not certain. Per germline, CDR1 SNHLY and CDR2 FYNNEI. Trimming removed 8 bases from V and 2 bases from J, with 15 bases in between. The CDR3 extends over 14 amino acids. The CDR3 DNA reads TGTGCCAGCGTTCGAGGATCTGACAACACTGAAGCTTTCTTT. Its translation: CASVRGSDNTEAFF.

The J gene is TRBJ2-3, the V gene TRBV5-1; D might be TRBD2 (7 bases). Between the trimmed V and J ends, which lost 5 bases and 1 base, there was a span of 14 bases. This CDR3 is 15 amino acids long. Germline-derived CDR1 and CDR2 are SGHRS and YFSETQ. CDR3 protein: CASRPEGGRTDTQYF. Here the CDR3 DNA reads TGCGCCAGCAGACCGGAGGGGGGGCGCACAGATACGCAGTATTTT.

As for this clone: At the DNA level, this CDR3 is encoded by other sequences in the same sample as well. The J gene is TRBJ2-1, the V gene TRBV11-3; TRBD2 aligns across 11 bases. Germline loops: CDR1 SGHNT, CDR2 YENEEA. The CDR3 runs 16 residues. V lost 1 base, J lost 4 bases, and 3 bases stayed unmatched. The CDR3 loop is CASSLAGTSGYNEQFF. CDR3 sequence (DNA): TGTGCCAGCAGCTTAGCGGGGACTAGCGGTTACAATGAGCAGTTCTTC.

The chain uses TRBV23-1 and TRBJ2-7; perhaps TRBD2 as D (6 bases). TRBV23-1 is reported as an ORF; its role is uncertain. The CDR3 contains 14 residues. V lost 2 bases and J lost 2, with 10 bases in between. Here the CDR3 reads CASSQGGAAYEQYF. The DNA for the CDR3 is TGCGCCAGCAGTCAAGGAGGGGCGGCCTACGAGCAGTACTTC.

The chain couples TRBV5-1 to TRBJ1-4; the D is unclear. V was cut by 2 bases and J by 5 bases, with 13 bases left in between. CDR1 is SGHRS and CDR2 is YFSETQ in the germline V gene. The CDR3 spans 15 residues. The CDR3 loop is CASSFLLGSNEKLFF. Written as DNA, the CDR3 is TGCGCCAGCAGCTTTTTACTGGGCTCCAATGAAAAACTGTTTTTT.

This chain uses TRBV6-5 with TRBJ1-1, with D maybe TRBD1 (6 bases). The CDR3 length is 13 residues. V was clipped by 3 bases and J by 8 bases, with 13 bases between them. Germline CDR1 MNHEY, CDR2 SVGAGI. The CDR3 protein is CASSYTGRAEAFF. CDR3 sequence (DNA): TGTGCCAGCAGTTATACAGGGAGGGCCGAAGCTTTCTTT.

V is TRBV3-1 (or the pseudogene TRBV3-2) and J is TRBJ1-2; TRBD1 matches at 10 bases. The trim removed 3 bases at V and 4 bases at J, leaving 5 bases unmatched. The V gene's germline CDR1 is LGHDT and CDR2 YNNKEL (reference sequence). The CDR3 runs 15 residues. CDR3 residues: CASSHPGQGSYGYTF. DNA for the CDR3: TGTGCCAGCAGCCACCCGGGACAGGGGTCCTATGGCTACACCTTC.